This T cell receptor beta chain was identified during a study of cytotoxic CD8 clonotypes in ibrutinib-treated CLL. Findings of the study overall: While tracking circulating CD8+ T-cell counts, baseline clonality exceeded that of age-matched healthy donors.

Germline loops: CDR1 DFQATT, CDR2 SNEGSKA (reference sequence). CDR3 size: 10 residues. V dropped 3 bases and J dropped 7 bases, with 4 bases sitting between them. The table came from immunoSEQ multiplex PCR; TCRdb's copy has only in-frame clones and leaves some out. The sample holds 110,000 to 150,000 clones, over 60% seen once. Comments on this clone: Its target is not known.

The source of this sequence is a human donor with chronic lymphocytic leukemia. Sequenced here: PBMCs, sampled after 12 months of ibrutinib treatment. The chain carries TRBV20-1 and TRBJ2-1; D not resolved. The CDR3 here is CSASWNEQFF. The DNA of the CDR3 is TGCAGTGCTAGTTGGAATGAGCAGTTCTTC.